This T cell receptor beta chain was recorded in a study of blood T cell repertoires in COVID-19. Study-wide context: The United States, Italy and Spain provided the acute and convalescent COVID-19 samples.

Germline V gene sequence: CDR1 ENHRY, CDR2 SYGVKD. J was trimmed by 1 base and V by 5 bases; bases with no gene match: 1. This CDR3 is 14 amino acids long. Each participant's cohort was designated according to participant-reported clinical history. Exposed volunteers were people who met a COVID-19 case within 2 weeks before study entry. Under the authors' procedure: Reference gene primer amplification gave estimated nucleated cell counts. The table came from immunoSEQ multiplex PCR; TCRdb's copy has only in-frame clones and leaves some out. V and J calls and clone size are copied from that table; D and trimming were computed from the DNA. The data show fewer than 300,000 clones, around 84% seen once.

The sample consisted of PBMCs or T cells enriched from blood (not recorded which). The sequence came from a man aged 35 to 55 who had been exposed to COVID-19. The chain has TRBV10-3 and TRBJ2-3, with TRBD2 matching 9 bases. The CDR3 DNA reads as TGTGCCATCAGTCGGACTAGCGGCACAGATACGCAGTATTTT. Translation gives CAISRTSGTDTQYF.